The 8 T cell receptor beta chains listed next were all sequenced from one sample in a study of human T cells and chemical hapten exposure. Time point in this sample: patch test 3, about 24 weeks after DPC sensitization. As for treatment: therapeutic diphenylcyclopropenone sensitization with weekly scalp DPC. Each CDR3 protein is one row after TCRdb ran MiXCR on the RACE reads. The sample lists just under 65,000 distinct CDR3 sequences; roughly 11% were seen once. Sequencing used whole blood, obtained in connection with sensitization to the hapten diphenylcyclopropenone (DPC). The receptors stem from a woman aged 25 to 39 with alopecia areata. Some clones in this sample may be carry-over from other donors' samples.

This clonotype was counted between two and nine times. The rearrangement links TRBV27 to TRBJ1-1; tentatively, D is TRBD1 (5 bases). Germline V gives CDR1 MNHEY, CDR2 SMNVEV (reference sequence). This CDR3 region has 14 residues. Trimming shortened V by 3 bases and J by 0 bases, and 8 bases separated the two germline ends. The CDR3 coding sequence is TGTGCCAGCAGTTTGGAGGGGATGAACACTGAAGCTTTCTTT. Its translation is CASSLEGMNTEAFF.

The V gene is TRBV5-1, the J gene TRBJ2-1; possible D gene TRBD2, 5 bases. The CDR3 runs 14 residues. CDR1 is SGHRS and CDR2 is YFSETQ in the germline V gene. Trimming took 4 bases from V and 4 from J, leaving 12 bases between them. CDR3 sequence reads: CASSPAGSYNEQFF. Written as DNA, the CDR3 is TGCGCCAGCAGCCCCGCTGGGAGTTACAATGAGCAGTTCTTC.

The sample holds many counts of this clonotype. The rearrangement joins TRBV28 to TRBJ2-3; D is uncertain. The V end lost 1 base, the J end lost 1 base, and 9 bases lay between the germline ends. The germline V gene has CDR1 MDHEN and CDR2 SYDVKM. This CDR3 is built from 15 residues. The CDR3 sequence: CASSLSASRTDTQYF. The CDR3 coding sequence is TGTGCCAGCAGTTTATCGGCCAGCCGCACAGATACGCAGTATTTT.

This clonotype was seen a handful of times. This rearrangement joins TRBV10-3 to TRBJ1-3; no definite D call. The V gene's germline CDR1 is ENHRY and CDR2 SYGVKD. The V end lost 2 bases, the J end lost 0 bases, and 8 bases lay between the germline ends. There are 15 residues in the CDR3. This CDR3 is CAISEDRSSGNTIYF. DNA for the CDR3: TGTGCCATCAGTGAGGACCGGAGCTCTGGAAACACCATATATTTT.

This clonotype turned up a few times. The CDR3 is CASSQDFGTFSYEQYF. DNA for the CDR3: TGCGCCAGCAGCCAAGATTTTGGGACATTCTCCTACGAGCAGTACTTC. The rearrangement links TRBV4-3 to TRBJ2-7; D perhaps matches TRBD1 (6 bases). Trimming cost V 0 bases and J 0 bases, with 12 bases left between them. Germline V CDR1 and CDR2: LGHNA, YSLEER. This CDR3 comprises 16 residues.

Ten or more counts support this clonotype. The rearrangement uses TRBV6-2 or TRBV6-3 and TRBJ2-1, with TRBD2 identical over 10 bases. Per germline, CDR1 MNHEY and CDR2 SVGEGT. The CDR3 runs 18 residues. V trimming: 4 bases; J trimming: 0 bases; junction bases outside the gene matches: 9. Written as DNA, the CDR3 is TGTGCCAGCAGTTCGGTAGCGGGGGGCAAAAGCTCCTACAATGAGCAGTTCTTC. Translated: CASSSVAGGKSSYNEQFF.

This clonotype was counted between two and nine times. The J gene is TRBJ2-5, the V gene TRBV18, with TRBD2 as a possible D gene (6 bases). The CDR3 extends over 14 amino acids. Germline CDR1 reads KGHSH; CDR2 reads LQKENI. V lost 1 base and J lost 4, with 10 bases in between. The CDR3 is CASSPLGGTETQYF. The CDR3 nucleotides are TGTGCCAGCTCACCACTCGGGGGAACAGAGACCCAGTACTTC.

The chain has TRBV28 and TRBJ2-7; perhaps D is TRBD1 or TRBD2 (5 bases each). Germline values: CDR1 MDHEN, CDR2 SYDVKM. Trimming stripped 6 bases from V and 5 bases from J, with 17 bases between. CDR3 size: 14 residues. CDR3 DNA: TGTGCCAGCAGCTCGGCCCGGGACGTCAACGAGCAGTACTTC. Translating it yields CASSSARDVNEQYF. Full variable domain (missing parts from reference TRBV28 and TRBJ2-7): DVKVTQSSRYLVKRTGEKVFLECVQDMDHENMFWYRQDPGLGLRLIYFSYDVKMKEKGDIPEGYSVSREKKERFSLILESASTNQTSMYLCASSSARDVNEQYFGPGTRLTVT.